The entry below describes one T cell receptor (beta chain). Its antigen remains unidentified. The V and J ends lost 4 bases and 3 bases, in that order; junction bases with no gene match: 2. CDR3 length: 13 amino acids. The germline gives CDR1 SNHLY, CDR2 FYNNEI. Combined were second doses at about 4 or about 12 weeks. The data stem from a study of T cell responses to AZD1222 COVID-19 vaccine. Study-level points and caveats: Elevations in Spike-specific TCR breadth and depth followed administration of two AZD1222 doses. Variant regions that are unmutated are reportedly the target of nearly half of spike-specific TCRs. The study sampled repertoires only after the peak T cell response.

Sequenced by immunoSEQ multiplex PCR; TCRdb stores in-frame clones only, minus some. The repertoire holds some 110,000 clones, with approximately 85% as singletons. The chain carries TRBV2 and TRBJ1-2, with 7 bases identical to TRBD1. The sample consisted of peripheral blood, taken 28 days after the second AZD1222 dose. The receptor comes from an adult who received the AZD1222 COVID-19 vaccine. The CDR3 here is CASSGQGDYGYTF. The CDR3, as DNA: TGTGCCAGCAGTGGACAGGGCGACTATGGCTACACCTTC. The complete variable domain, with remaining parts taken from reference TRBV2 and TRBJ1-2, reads EPEVTQTPSHQVTQMGQEVILRCVPISNHLYFYWYRQILGQKVEFLVSFYNNEISEKSEIFDDQFSVERPDGSNFTLKIRSTKLEDSAMYFCASSGQGDYGYTFGSGTRLTVV.